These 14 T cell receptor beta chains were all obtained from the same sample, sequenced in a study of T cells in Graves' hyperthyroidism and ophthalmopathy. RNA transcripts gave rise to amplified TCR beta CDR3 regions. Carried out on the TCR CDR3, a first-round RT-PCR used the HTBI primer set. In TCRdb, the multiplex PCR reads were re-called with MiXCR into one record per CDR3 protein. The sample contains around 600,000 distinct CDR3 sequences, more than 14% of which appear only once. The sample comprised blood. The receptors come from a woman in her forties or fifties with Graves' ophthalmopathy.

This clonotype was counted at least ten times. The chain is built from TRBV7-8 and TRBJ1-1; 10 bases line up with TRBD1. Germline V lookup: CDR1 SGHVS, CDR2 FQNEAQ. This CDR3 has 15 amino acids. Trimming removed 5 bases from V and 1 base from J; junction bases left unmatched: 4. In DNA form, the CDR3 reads TGTGCCAGCAGCCCGAGACAGGGGGCGAACACTGAAGCTTTCTTT. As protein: CASSPRQGANTEAFF.

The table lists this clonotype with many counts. CDR3 nucleotide sequence: TGTGCCAGCAGCTTATCGTTCGGGAGAGGGGCAGATACGCAGTATTTT. Its protein is CASSLSFGRGADTQYF. The chain couples TRBV7-2 to TRBJ2-3; possible D gene TRBD2, 6 bases. V lost 2 bases to trimming and J lost 4 bases, with 16 bases between them. CDR1 is SGHTA and CDR2 is FQGNSA in the germline V gene. The length of the CDR3 is 16 residues. Supplemented by reference TRBV7-2 and TRBJ2-3, the full variable domain reads GAGVSQSPSNKVTEKGKDVELRCDPISGHTALYWYRQSLGQGLEFLIYFQGNSAPDKSGLPSDRFSAERTGGSVSTLTIQRTQQEDSAVYLCASSLSFGRGADTQYFGPGTRLTVL.

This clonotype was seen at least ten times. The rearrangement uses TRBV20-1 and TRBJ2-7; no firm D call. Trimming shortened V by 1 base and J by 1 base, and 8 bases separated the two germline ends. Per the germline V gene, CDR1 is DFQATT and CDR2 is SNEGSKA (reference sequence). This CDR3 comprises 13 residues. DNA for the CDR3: TGCAGTGCTAGAGGAGTAGCTTCCTACGAGCAGTACTTC. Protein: CSARGVASYEQYF.

CDR3 region: CSARPSGANVLTF. For the CDR3, the DNA is TGCAGTGCTAGACCCTCTGGGGCCAACGTCCTGACTTTC. The chain carries TRBV20-1 and TRBJ2-6; D gene ambiguous. The V and J ends lost 2 bases and 0 bases respectively, with 2 bases between them. The CDR3 sequence is 13 residues long. CDR1 DFQATT and CDR2 SNEGSKA come from the germline V gene (reference sequence).

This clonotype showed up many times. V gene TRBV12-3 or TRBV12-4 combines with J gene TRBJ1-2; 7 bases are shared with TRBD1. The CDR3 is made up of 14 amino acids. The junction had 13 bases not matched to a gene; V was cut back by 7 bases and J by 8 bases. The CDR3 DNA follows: TGTGCCAGCACCCCGACAGGGAAAGGGCGCGGCTACACCTTC. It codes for CASTPTGKGRGYTF.

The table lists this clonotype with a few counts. CDR3: CASSLATVSGTVRYEQYF. The CDR3, as DNA: TGTGCCAGCAGCTTAGCCACAGTCTCCGGGACAGTAAGATACGAGCAGTACTTC. The V and J genes are TRBV7-8 and TRBJ2-7, with 7 nucleotides matching TRBD1. The V segment lost 0 bases and the J segment 4 bases; nucleotides outside the gene matches: 15. The CDR3 sequence is 18 residues long. CDR1 and CDR2 (germline): SGHVS, FQNEAQ. Full variable domain (outside the CDR3, taken from reference TRBV7-8 and TRBJ2-7): GAGVSQSPRYKVAKRGQDVALRCDPISGHVSLFWYQQALGQGPEFLTYFQNEAQLDKSGLPSDRFFAERPEGSVSTLKIQRTQQEDSAVYLCASSLATVSGTVRYEQYFGPGTRLTVT.

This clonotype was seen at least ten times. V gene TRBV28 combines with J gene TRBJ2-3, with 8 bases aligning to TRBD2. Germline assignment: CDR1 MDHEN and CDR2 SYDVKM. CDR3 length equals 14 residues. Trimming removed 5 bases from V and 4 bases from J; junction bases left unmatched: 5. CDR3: CASSIRTSSDTQYF. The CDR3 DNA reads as TGTGCCAGCAGTATCCGGACTAGCTCAGATACGCAGTATTTT. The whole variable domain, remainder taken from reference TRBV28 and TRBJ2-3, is DVKVTQSSRYLVKRTGEKVFLECVQDMDHENMFWYRQDPGLGLRLIYFSYDVKMKEKGDIPEGYSVSREKKERFSLILESASTNQTSMYLCASSIRTSSDTQYFGPGTRLTVL.

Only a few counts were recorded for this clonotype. The CDR3 region is CASSLAEGRDNEQFF. The CDR3 DNA follows: TGTGCCAGCAGCTTAGCGGAGGGGCGTGACAATGAGCAGTTCTTC. The chain links TRBV7-8 to TRBJ2-1, with D possibly TRBD2 on 6 matching bases. Germline CDR1 SGHVS, CDR2 FQNEAQ. V lost 0 bases and J 5 bases, leaving 11 bases between the germline ends. The CDR3 is made up of 15 amino acids.

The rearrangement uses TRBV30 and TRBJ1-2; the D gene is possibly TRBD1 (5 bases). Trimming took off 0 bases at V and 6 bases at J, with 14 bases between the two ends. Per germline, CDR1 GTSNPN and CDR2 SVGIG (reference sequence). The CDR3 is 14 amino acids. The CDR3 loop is CAWSVLRGGDGYTF. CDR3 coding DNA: TGTGCCTGGAGTGTACTGCGTGGGGGGGATGGCTACACCTTC.

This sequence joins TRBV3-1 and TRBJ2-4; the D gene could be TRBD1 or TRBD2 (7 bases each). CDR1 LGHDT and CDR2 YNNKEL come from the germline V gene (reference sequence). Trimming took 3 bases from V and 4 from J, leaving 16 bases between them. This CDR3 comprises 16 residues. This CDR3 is CASSQAQGGTKNIQYF. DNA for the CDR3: TGTGCCAGCAGCCAGGCCCAGGGGGGGACGAAAAACATTCAGTACTTC.

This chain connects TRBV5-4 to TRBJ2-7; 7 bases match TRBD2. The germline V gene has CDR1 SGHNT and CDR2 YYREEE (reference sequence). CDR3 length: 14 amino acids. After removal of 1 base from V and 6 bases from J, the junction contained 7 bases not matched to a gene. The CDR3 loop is CASSLQREVREQYF. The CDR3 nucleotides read TGTGCCAGCAGCTTGCAGCGGGAAGTGCGCGAGCAGTACTTC.

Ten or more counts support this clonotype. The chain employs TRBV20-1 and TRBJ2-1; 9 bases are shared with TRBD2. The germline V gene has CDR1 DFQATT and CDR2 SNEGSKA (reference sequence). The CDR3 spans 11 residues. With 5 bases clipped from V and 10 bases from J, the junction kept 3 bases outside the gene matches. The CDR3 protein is CSASGTSEQFF. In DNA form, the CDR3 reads TGCAGTGCTTCCGGGACTAGCGAGCAGTTCTTC.

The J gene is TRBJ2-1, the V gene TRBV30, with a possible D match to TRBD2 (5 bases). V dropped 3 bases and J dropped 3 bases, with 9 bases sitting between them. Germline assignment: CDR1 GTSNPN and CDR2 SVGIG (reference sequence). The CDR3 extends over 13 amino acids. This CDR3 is CAWRKGVYNEQFF. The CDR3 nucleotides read TGTGCCTGGAGAAAGGGAGTCTACAATGAGCAGTTCTTC. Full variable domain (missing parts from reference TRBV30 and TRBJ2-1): SQTIHQWPATLVQPVGSPLSLECTVEGTSNPNLYWYRQAAGRGLQLLFYSVGIGQISSEVPQNLSASRPQDRQFILSSKKLLLSDSGFYLCAWRKGVYNEQFFGPGTRLTVL.

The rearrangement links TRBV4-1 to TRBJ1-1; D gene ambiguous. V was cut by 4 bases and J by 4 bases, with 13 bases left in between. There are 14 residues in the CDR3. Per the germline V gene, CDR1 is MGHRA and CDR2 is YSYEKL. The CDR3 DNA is TGCGCCAGCAGCCGTGGACCAGGCTTCACTGAAGCTTTCTTT. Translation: CASSRGPGFTEAFF.